This T cell receptor (beta chain) was captured in a study of cytomegalovirus exposure and HLA in healthy donors (dated by TCRdb to the late 2010s). Notes on the research overall: In an earlier analysis of around 540 of the donors, roughly 300 Gb of sequence data and 90 million to 130 million unique TCR beta sequences from 150 million to 200 million T cells were reported. An early release covering about 600 HLA-typed donors comprised 250 to 350 gigabases of sequencing data and approximately 85 million unique TCR sequences. Of the 300 to 400 genotyped donors, approximately 83% fell in the genetic ancestry cluster associated with self-reported Caucasian donors. The study aimed to test whether signatures of past pathogen exposure could be identified by cataloging public T cell receptors. The study used immunosequencing to profile the T cell repertoires of under 700 subjects and linked those repertoires to cytomegalovirus serostatus. Besides the first cohort of 666 subjects, a separate validation cohort made up of 90 to 150 different subjects was used. The study combined high-throughput TCR immunosequencing, statistical association of individual TCRs with disease status, and machine learning to predict cytomegalovirus infection status. A later analysis re-examined previously published TCR beta repertoires from 500 to 700 donors and added high-resolution HLA genotyping to investigate patterns of TCR occurrence. The later analysis used no new phenotypic data to find candidate immune exposures, relying instead on TCR beta sequences and their occurrence across donors. An earlier analysis of 500 to 650 of the donors applied high-throughput TCR beta sequencing to assess whether each TCR beta V gene segment acted as functional or pseudogenic. Donor age, sex, ethnicity and CMV serostatus were compiled together with the repertoire data. Genome-wide SNP genotypes for about three fifths of the roughly 700 donors were used in a later genetic analysis, which treated that subset as a discovery cohort. Every discovery cohort repertoire had been produced on one sequencing platform. HLA typing included class I and class II loci at four-digit resolution. Typing coverage differed by locus: A, B, C, DRB1 and DQB1 were typed in about 620-630 donors, DQA1 in approximately 520, DPA1 in 600 to 610, and DPB1 in 450 to 480. Several DR-DQ haplotypes were treated as single units for association and clustering because of strong linkage in the cohort. Across roughly 420 genotyped donors of the cohort, an average of about 240,000 unique TCR beta nucleotide sequences per donor were sequenced, and roughly a sixth of those sequences were non-productive. The study at large found these results: Most CMV-associated TCR beta chains appeared to be HLA-restricted in a later analysis, and the HLA associations seemed to be driven largely by CMV exposure. For the cohort, immune exposure information was limited to CMV serostatus. According to a later analysis, parvovirus B19, influenza, CMV and Epstein-Barr virus appeared linked to several top co-occurrence clusters. Broadly in line with IMGT annotations, most TCR beta V segments showed up in productive rearrangements about 87% or about 30% of the time in an earlier analysis of around 550 of the donors. Correlated functional status among segregating V segments might be attributable to linkage disequilibrium, but an unknown experimental factor could not be ruled out. A total of about 180 TCR beta chains were listed by the study as associated with cytomegalovirus. Because HLA typing was missing for some donors at each locus, association tests included only the typed subset. Some IMGT-functional V segments, including TRBV6-2 and TRBV6-3, could not be told apart with the 87-base-pair reads, so those segments were excluded. According to the authors, the approach could potentially be generalized to other disease states and immunological phenotypes. A later genetic analysis associated a missense DCLRE1C variant with V-gene and J-gene trimming of TCR beta chains, and an independent cohort replicated the association. Most TCR sequences were seen in very few donors, while some public TCRs were found in many individuals. Cytomegalovirus status was reported to be diagnosed by the classifier with high specificity and sensitivity in both the original and validation cohorts. The earlier analysis of a few hundred of the donors excluded 15 to 20 rarely observed V segments, including chromosome 9 orphons, because counts were too low. A later genetic analysis reported fewer N-insertions in productive TCRs among donors in an Asian-associated ancestry cluster than the roughly 700-donor mean. In vitro tests confirmed that three of the cytomegalovirus-associated TCR beta chains recognize cytomegalovirus antigens. A further reported finding was that TCR beta sequences accurately predicted the HLA-A and HLA-B alleles for most subjects in the first cohort. According to a later analysis, TCR association rates differed among HLA loci, with DRB1 alleles showing the most associated TCRs and HLA-C alleles showing the fewest. This cohort had only TCR beta chains sequenced, and the lack of alpha or paired-chain data limited which features could be detected. A cluster of highly shared sequence variants was judged likely to be a technical artifact of the sequencing pipeline. The presence/absence analyses assumed that sequencing depth was roughly uniform across donors, and that assumption may not be true. In a later analysis, HLA-associated TCR beta chains were found to be more clonally expanded and to have lower generation probabilities than equally common non-associated chains. Assigning TCR associations to individual alleles was difficult when HLA alleles, especially DR and DQ, strongly co-occurred. In a later analysis, around 15,000 TCR beta sequences were associated with specific HLA alleles at a false discovery rate of 0.05.

The cohort comprised some 680 healthy bone marrow donors. At the time of sampling, every cohort member was nominally healthy, though immune exposures that went unrecorded were likely present. The donor tested CMV seronegative and was one of the 352 seronegative cohort members. A peripheral blood sample was collected from each donor, and TCR beta sequencing was performed on peripheral blood mononuclear cells. Genomic DNA was extracted from the blood cell samples with the Qiagen DNeasy Blood Extraction Kit. The library was produced with the immunoSEQ multiplex PCR assay. The multiplex PCR relied on a mix of 60 forward primers for TCR Vbeta segments and 13 reverse primers for TCR Jbeta segments. A multiplex PCR assay on genomic DNA amplified the CDR3 region of rearranged TCR beta genes. Amplified TCR beta libraries were sequenced as 87-base-pair reads on the Illumina HiSeq System. As for the authors' bioinformatics: A later analysis tallied about 77 million unique TCR beta chains across the 660 or so repertoires, and roughly 11 million of those chains were shared by two or more donors. Raw reads were error-corrected and collapsed into unique sequences with a nearest-neighbor algorithm that merged closely related sequences to remove PCR and sequencing errors. V, D and J gene segments were assigned by aligning CDR3 sequences to IMGT reference sequences. Each retained sequence needed at least a six-nucleotide match to both a V gene segment and a J gene segment. A rearrangement was called productive if the CDR3 had no stop codons and remained in frame with V and J, and every other rearrangement was called non-productive. CDR3 was defined by IMGT convention, running from the second conserved V-encoded cysteine to the conserved J-encoded phenylalanine. Sequences without an unambiguous match to a single V gene segment were excluded from the earlier analysis of 450 to 750 of the donors. An earlier analysis of just under 600 of the donors called V segments functional above 56.7% productive rearrangements and segregating when the between-donor standard deviation exceeded 5%. To diagnose cytomegalovirus status from the catalog of TCR beta chain sequences, a statistical classification framework was built. In a later analysis, V and J genes were assigned by comparing TCR nucleotide sequences against IMGT/GENE-DB human TR gene sequences. The TCRdist pipeline was used in a later analysis to assign CDR3 sequences and most-parsimonious VDJ recombination scenarios. In a later analysis, each TCR beta chain was defined by its CDR3 amino acid sequence together with its V-gene family, and reads lacking a unique V-gene family were excluded. A later analysis removed nearly 600 highly shared, low-generation-probability nucleotide sequences to deal with suspected cross-contamination and a sequencing artifact. In a later analysis, a clonal expansion index was calculated for each public chain from normalized within-repertoire ranks of inferred template counts. Generation probabilities in a later analysis came from a VDJ recombination model fitted to out-of-frame rearrangements, and those results were checked against IGoR. A later analysis scored TCR-TCR, TCR-HLA and TCR-CMV co-occurrence with hypergeometric tests, applying a repertoire-size bias correction to TCR pairs. A later analysis estimated false discovery rates by permuting HLA or CMV assignments 20 times. A later analysis grouped co-occurring TCRs with DBSCAN, adding TCRdist sequence similarity when clustering within HLA-allele-positive subsets. For co-occurrence clustering, repertoires with fewer than 30,000 or more than 120,000 public chains were excluded, along with roughly 5 repertoires with anomalous nucleotide sharing. The immuneACCESS repertoire file appears here via TCRdb, limited to in-frame rearrangements. These files lack a portion of the clones; in checked studies, under half of the deficit traces to unresolved V genes, and the cause of the others is not known. Clone size and the V and J calls come from that table; the DNA yielded D and trimming. This sample is represented by about 200,000 clones; around 77% of them were singletons. 2.9% of the sample goes to the ten largest clones.

Between the V and J ends, shortened by 0 bases and 7 bases respectively, the junction contains 7 bases. From the cysteine up to the phenylalanine, the CDR3 has a length of 12 residues. The CDR3 DNA has 36 bases and is translated from base 1. From the germline V gene (reference sequence), CDR1 is SGHNT and CDR2 is YYREEE. Concerning this clone: The antigen it binds to is not known. One base away there is no much larger clone; base qualities are not given.

The sequenced sample was PBMCs. The clonotype originates from a woman aged 30 to 39 in good health and CMV-seronegative. The V and J segments used are TRBV5-4 and TRBJ1-1, with the D gene not confidently named. The DNA sequence reads TGTGCCAGCAGCTTGGAACGGTTTGAAGCTTTCTTT. This is translated as CASSLERFEAFF.